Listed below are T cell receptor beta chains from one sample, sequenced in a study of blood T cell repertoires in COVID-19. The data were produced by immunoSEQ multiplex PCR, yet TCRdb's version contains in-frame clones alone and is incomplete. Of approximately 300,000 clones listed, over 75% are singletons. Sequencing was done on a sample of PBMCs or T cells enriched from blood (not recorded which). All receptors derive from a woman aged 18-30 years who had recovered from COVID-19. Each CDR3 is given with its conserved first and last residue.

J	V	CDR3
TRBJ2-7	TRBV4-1	CASSQLLAGVSYEQYF
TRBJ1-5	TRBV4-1	CASSQDLGQGADSNQPQHF
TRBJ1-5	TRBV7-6	CASSLETGADQPQHF
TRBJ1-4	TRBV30	CAWSFGLNEKLFF
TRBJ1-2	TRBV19	CASSARQGVAYGYTF
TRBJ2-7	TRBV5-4	CASSLGGDRGSYEQYF
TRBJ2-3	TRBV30	CARGLAGKTDTQYF
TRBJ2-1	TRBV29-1	CSAEGTAENNEQFF
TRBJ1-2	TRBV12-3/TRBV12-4	CASSQTRTYGYTF
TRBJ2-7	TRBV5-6	CASSLLGQGSYEQYF
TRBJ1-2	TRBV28	CASSIRTANYGYTF
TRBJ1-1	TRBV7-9	CASSSLEQSNTEAFF
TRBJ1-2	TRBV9	CASSVDGAGVRMGYTF
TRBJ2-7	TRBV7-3	CASSPTGVTYEQYF
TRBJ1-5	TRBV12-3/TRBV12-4	CASSLAPNQPQHF
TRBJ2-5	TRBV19	CASSITLAGGETQYF
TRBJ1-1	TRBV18	CASSPGQARPEAFF
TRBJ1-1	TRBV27	CASSSQLNTEAFF
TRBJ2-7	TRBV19	CASTDRGLPYEQYF
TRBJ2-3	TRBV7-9	CASSPRERGVPDTQYF
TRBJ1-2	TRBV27	CASSLGQGGGYTF
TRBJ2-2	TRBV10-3	CAISGTGGANTGELFF
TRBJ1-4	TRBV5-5	CASSLEGAALGYEKLFF
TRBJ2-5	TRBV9	CASSQVGLAGAGETQYF
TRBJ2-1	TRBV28	CASSRGQGASYNEQFF
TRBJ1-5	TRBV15	CATSRSIGESNQPQHF
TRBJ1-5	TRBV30	CAWSVRNNQPQHF
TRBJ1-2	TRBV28	CASSTGRTAGGDGYTF
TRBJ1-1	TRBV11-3	CASSSQSNRNTEAFF
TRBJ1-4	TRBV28	CASSLAGRDEKLFF
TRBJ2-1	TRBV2	CASTPRRGTYNEQFF
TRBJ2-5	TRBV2	CASSDRRETQYF
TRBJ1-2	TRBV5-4	CASSLFVTGGYGYTF
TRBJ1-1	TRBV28	CASSPYGTGNTEAFF
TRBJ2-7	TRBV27	CASASGSSYEQYF
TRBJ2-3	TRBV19	CASTLAGSTDTQYF
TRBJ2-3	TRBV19	CASSMFAGETDTQYF
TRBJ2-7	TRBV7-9	CASRGDLSYEQYF
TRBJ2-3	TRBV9	CASSESGGADTQYF
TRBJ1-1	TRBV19	CASTPISGTTEAFF